This TCR beta chain was sequenced during a study of response to subunit inactivated influenza vaccine. Study results and caveats: New T cells are recruited in small numbers by each seasonal influenza vaccination, according to the authors' suggestion.

TCRdb processed the RT-PCR reads anew with MiXCR; each CDR3 protein has one entry. The table includes roughly 700,000 distinct CDR3 sequences, roughly 14% detected once. This CDR3 has 14 residues. With 2 bases removed from V and 3 bases from J, the gap between germline ends came to 10 bases. The germline V gene has CDR1 MNHEY and CDR2 SVGEGT. About this clonotype: What it binds is unknown.

The material sequenced was PBMCs from blood, taken around 14 days before vaccination. This receptor was taken from a middle-aged man who received an inactivated influenza vaccine. This chain uses TRBV6-2 or TRBV6-3 with TRBJ1-2; D not resolved. CDR3 coding DNA: TGTGCCAGCAGTTACGACCCTGGAGACTATGGCTACACCTTC. Residues: CASSYDPGDYGYTF.